This T cell receptor beta chain is drawn from a study of beta chain features in type 1 diabetes. V lost 5 bases and J lost 3, with 4 bases in between. Germline V CDR1 and CDR2: SEHNR, FQNEAQ (reference sequence). The CDR3 runs 11 residues. This clone was observed a handful of times. The same CDR3 can be traced to other DNA sequences in this sample. TCRB transcripts that were expressed got sequenced, as all of the isolated RNA had been reverse transcribed. Method: immunoSEQ multiplex PCR; TCRdb's copy keeps in-frame clones and lacks some. The profile shows approximately 300,000 clones, more than 9.5% of them singletons.

Sequencing was carried out using naive CD4+ T cells from blood. The rearrangement uses TRBV7-9 and TRBJ2-5; D gene unclear. The receptor was derived from a woman aged 30 to 39 in good health. The CDR3 DNA reads as TGTGCCAGCAGCCGAGAAGAGACCCAGTACTTC. This gives the protein CASSREETQYF.